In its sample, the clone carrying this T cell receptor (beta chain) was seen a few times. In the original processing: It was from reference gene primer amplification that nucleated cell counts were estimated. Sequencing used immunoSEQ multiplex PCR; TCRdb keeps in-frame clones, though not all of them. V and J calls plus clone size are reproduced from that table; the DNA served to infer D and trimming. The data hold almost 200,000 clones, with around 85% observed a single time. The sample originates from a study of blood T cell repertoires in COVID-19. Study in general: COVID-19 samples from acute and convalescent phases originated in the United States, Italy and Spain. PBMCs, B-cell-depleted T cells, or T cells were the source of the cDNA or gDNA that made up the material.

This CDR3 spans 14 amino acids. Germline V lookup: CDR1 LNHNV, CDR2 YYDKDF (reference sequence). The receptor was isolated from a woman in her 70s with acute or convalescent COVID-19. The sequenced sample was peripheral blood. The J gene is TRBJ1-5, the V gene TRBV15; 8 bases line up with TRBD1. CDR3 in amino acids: CASSGQGFSQPQHF. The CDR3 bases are TGTGCTTCCTCCGGACAGGGTTTTAGTCAGCCCCAGCATTTT.